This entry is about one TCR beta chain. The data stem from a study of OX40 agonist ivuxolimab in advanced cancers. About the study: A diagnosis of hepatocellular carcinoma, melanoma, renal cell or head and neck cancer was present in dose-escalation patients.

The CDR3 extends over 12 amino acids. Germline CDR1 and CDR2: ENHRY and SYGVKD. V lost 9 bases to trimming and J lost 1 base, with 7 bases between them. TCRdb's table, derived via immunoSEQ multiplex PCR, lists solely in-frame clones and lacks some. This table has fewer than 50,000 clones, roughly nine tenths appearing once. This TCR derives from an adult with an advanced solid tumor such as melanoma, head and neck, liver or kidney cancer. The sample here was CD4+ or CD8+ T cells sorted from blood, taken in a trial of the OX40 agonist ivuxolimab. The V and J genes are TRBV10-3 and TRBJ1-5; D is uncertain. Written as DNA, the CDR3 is TGTGCCATTTCCGGGAGCAATCAGCCCCAGCATTTT. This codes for CAISGSNQPQHF.